Detailed here is one T cell receptor beta chain. This record comes from a study of blood T cell repertoires in COVID-19. Germline-derived CDR1 and CDR2 are MRHNA and SNTAGT. The length of the CDR3 is 18 residues. Trimming at V came to 0 bases and at J to 7 bases, leaving 17 bases not matched to a gene. Assay: immunoSEQ multiplex PCR; the TCRdb copy retains only in-frame clones and omits some. The sample includes 130,000 or so clones, roughly 89% of them seen just once. The sequencing input was peripheral blood. This TCR was recovered from a man aged 25 to 45 with COVID-19, enrolled during active disease. V and J are TRBV6-4 and TRBJ2-7; 8 bases align to TRBD2. The CDR3 nucleotides read TGTGCCAGCAGTGACTCGATGGCCAAAAGCGGGAGAAACTTTGAGCAGTACTTC. Amino acid sequence: CASSDSMAKSGRNFEQYF.